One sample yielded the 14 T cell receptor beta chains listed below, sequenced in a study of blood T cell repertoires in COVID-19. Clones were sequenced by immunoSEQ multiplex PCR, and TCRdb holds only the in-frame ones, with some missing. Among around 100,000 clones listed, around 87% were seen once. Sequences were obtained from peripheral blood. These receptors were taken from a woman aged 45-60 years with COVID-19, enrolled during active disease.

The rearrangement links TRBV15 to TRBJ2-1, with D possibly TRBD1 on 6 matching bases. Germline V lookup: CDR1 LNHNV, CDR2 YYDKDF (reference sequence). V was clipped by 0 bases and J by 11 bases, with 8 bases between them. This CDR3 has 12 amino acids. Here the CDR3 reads CATSRDGTKQFF. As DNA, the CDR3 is TGTGCCACCAGCAGAGATGGGACAAAGCAGTTCTTC.

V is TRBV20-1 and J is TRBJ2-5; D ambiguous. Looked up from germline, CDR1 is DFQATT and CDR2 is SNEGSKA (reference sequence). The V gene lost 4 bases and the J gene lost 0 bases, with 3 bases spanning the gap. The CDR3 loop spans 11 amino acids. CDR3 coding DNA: TGCAGTGCTAATAACCAAGAGACCCAGTACTTC. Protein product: CSANNQETQYF.

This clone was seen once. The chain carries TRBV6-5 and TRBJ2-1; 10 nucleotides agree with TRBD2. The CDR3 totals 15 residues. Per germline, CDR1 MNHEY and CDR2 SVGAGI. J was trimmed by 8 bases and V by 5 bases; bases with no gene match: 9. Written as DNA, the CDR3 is TGTGCCAGCAGTACGGGACTAGCGAACGGGCATGAGCAGTTCTTC. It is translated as CASSTGLANGHEQFF.

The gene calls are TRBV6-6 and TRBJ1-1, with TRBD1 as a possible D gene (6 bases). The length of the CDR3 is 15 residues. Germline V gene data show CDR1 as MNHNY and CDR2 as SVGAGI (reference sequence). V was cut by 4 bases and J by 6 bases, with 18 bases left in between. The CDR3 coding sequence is TGTGCCAGCAGTTTCCCCCAGGGGTTCGGGGCTGAAGCTTTCTTT. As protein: CASSFPQGFGAEAFF.

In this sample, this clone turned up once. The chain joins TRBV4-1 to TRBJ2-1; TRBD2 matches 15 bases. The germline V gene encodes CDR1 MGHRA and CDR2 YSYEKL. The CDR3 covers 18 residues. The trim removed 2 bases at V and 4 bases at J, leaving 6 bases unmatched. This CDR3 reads CASSQPGLAGGPYNEQFF. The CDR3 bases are TGCGCCAGCAGCCAACCGGGACTAGCGGGGGGCCCTTACAATGAGCAGTTCTTC.

The CDR3 sequence is CATSRDHGQPYEKLFF. CDR3 nucleotide sequence: TGTGCCACCAGCAGAGATCATGGGCAACCCTACGAAAAACTGTTTTTT. The rearrangement uses TRBV15 and TRBJ1-4; D remains ambiguous. This CDR3 is 16 amino acids long. Trimming took off 0 bases at V and 8 bases at J, with 16 bases between the two ends. Looked up from germline, CDR1 is LNHNV and CDR2 is YYDKDF (reference sequence).

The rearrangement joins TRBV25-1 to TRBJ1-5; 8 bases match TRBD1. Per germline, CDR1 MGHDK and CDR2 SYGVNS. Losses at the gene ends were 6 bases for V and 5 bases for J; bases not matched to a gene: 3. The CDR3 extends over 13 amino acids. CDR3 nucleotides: TGTGCCAGCAGGGCAGGGGGCGATCAGCCCCAGCATTTT. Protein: CASRAGGDQPQHF.

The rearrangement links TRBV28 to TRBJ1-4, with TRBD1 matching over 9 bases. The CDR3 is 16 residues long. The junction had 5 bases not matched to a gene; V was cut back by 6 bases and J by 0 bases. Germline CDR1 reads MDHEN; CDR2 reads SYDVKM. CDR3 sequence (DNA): TGTGCCAGCAGACGACAGGGGGTAACAACTAATGAAAAACTGTTTTTT. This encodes CASRRQGVTTNEKLFF. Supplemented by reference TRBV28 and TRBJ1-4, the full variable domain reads DVKVTQSSRYLVKRTGEKVFLECVQDMDHENMFWYRQDPGLGLRLIYFSYDVKMKEKGDIPEGYSVSREKKERFSLILESASTNQTSMYLCASRRQGVTTNEKLFFGSGTQLSVL.

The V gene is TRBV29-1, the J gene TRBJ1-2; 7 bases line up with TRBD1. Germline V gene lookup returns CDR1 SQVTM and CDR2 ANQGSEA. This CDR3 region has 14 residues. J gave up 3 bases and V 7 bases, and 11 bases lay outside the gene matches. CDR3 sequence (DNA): TGCAGCGACTATTCAGGGGGTCGGGACTATGGCTACACCTTC. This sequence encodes CSDYSGGRDYGYTF.

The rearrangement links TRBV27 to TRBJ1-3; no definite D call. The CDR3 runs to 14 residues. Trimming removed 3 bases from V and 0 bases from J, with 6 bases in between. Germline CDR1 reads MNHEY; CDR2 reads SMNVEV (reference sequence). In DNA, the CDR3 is TGTGCCAGCAGTTTCCGGAGCTCTGGAAACACCATATATTTT. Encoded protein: CASSFRSSGNTIYF.

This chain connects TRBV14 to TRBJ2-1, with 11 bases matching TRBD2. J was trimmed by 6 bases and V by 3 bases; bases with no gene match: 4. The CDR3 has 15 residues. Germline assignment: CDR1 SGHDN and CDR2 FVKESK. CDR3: CASSQTSGDGNEQFF. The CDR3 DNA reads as TGTGCCAGCAGCCAGACTAGCGGGGATGGCAATGAGCAGTTCTTC.

The CDR3: CASSRTGDQPQHF. CDR3 coding DNA: TGCGCCAGCAGCCGGACAGGGGATCAGCCCCAGCATTTT. V usage is TRBV4-1 and J usage is TRBJ1-5, with 9 bases lining up with TRBD1. CDR1 and CDR2 from the germline V gene are MGHRA and YSYEKL. This CDR3 has 13 residues. J lost 5 bases, V lost 4 bases, and 0 bases had no gene match.

The CDR3, as DNA: TGTGCCAGCAGCCCAACCAGCTCTGGAAACACCATATATTTT. Translating gives CASSPTSSGNTIYF. The rearrangement joins TRBV4-2 to TRBJ1-3; D gene unclear. The V end was cut by 4 bases, the J end by 0 bases, with 7 bases between. The CDR3 has 14 residues. Germline V gene sequence: CDR1 LGHNA, CDR2 YNFKEQ.

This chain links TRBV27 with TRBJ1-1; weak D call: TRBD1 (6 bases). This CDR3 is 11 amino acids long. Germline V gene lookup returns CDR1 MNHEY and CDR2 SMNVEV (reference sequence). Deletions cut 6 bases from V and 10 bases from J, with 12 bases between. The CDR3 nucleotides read TGTGCCAGCAGAACCACAGGGAGAGCTTTCTTT. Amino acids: CASRTTGRAFF.